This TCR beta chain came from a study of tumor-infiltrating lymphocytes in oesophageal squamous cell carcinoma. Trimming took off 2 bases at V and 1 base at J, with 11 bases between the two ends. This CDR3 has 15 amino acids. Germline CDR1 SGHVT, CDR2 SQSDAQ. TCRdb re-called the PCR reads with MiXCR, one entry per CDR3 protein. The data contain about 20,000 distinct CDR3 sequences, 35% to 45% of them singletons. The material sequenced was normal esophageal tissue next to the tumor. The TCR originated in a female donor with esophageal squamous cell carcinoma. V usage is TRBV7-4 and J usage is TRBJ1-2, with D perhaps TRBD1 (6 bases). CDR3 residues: CASSLSGGLNYGYTF. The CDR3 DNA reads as TGTGCCAGCAGCTTATCGGGGGGCCTTAACTATGGCTACACCTTC.